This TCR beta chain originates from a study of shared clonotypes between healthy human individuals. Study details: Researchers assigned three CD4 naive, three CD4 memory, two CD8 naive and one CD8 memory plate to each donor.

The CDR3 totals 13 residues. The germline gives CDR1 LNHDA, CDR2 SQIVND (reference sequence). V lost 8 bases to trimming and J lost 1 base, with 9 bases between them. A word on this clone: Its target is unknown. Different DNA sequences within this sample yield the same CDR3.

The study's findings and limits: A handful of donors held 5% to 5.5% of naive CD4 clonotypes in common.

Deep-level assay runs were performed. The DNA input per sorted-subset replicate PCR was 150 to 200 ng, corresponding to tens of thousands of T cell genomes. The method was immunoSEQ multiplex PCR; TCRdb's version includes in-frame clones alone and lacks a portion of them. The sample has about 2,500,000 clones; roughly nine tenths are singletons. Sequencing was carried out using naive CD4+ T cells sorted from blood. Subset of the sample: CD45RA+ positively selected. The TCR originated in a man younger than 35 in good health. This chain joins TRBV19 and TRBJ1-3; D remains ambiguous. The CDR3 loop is CASRVGSGNTIYF. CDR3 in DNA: TGTGCCAGTCGTGTGGGATCTGGAAACACCATATATTTT.